Below, 24 T cell receptor beta chains from the same sample are listed, as sequenced in a study of PD-1 blockade in classical Hodgkin lymphoma. All the patients suffered relapse after autologous stem cell transplantation, and brentuximab vedotin exposure differed. Profiling relied on immunoSEQ multiplex PCR, and the TCRdb table lists in-frame clones only, not all of them. The sample consists of 130,000 to 150,000 clones, just under 80% of them appearing once. The sequences come from peripheral blood mononuclear cells (PBMCs), collected before the second cycle of nivolumab. The receptors stem from a human donor with classical Hodgkin lymphoma.

This clone has just a few counts. This chain joins TRBV9 and TRBJ2-7; 7 nucleotides agree with TRBD1. V trimming: 0 bases; J trimming: 6 bases; junction bases outside the gene matches: 9. Germline V gene sequence: CDR1 SGDLS, CDR2 YYNGEE. This CDR3 comprises 15 residues. CDR3 sequence (DNA): TGTGCCAGCAGCGTAGACGGGACAGAGTTTTTCGAGCAGTACTTC. Its protein product is CASSVDGTEFFEQYF.

This clone was counted once. The V and J genes are TRBV6-1 and TRBJ2-2, with TRBD2 matching over 9 bases. The CDR3 contains 14 residues. From germline, CDR1 is MNHNS and CDR2 SASEGT. J lost 9 bases, V lost 6 bases, and 8 bases had no gene match. CDR3 in amino acids: CASRWRGGLRELFF. Written as DNA, the CDR3 is TGTGCCAGCAGATGGCGGGGGGGCTTAAGGGAGCTGTTTTTT.

The V and J genes are TRBV11-2 and TRBJ2-3, with D possibly called TRBD1 or TRBD2 (6 bases each). Per the germline V gene, CDR1 is SGHAT and CDR2 is FQNNGV. Deletions cut 5 bases from V and 6 bases from J, with 9 bases between. The CDR3 runs to 12 residues. The CDR3 sequence is CASSQGGDTQYF. The CDR3 nucleotides are TGTGCCAGCAGCCAAGGGGGGGATACGCAGTATTTT.

The V gene is TRBV6-6, the J gene TRBJ2-4; D is unresolved. V lost 3 bases and J lost 8, with 8 bases in between. The CDR3 is 12 amino acids. Germline V CDR1 and CDR2: MNHNY, SVGAGI (reference sequence). The CDR3, as DNA: TGTGCCAGCAGTTATGAGACGGACATTCAGTACTTC. Amino acid sequence: CASSYETDIQYF.

This sequence joins TRBV7-2 and TRBJ2-3; tentatively, D is TRBD1 (6 bases). V was trimmed by 5 bases and J by 4 bases, leaving 16 bases between them. Germline-derived CDR1 and CDR2 are SGHTA and FQGNSA. There are 15 residues in the CDR3. The CDR3 nucleotides read TGTGCCAGCAGCCCGTCCAGGGGATTCCCAGATACGCAGTATTTT. It encodes CASSPSRGFPDTQYF.

The chain combines TRBV14 with TRBJ2-1, with TRBD1 as a possible D gene (5 bases). Germline V lookup: CDR1 SGHDN, CDR2 FVKESK. The CDR3 is made up of 15 amino acids. The germline V and J ends were trimmed by 3 bases and 5 bases, with 14 bases remaining between them. The CDR3 here is CASSHRQTPNNEQFF. For the CDR3, the DNA is TGTGCCAGCAGCCATAGACAGACACCCAACAATGAGCAGTTCTTC.

This chain joins TRBV6-1 and TRBJ2-7, with a possible D match to TRBD2 (7 bases). Germline V gives CDR1 MNHNS, CDR2 SASEGT. Trimming left V 6 bases short and J 3 bases short, with 9 bases between. CDR3 size: 12 residues. The CDR3 spells CASRRGGYEQYF. CDR3 bases: TGTGCCAGCAGGAGGGGGGGCTACGAGCAGTACTTC.

The chain links TRBV18 to TRBJ2-7, with a possible D match to TRBD1 (5 bases). The CDR3 covers 15 residues. Germline V gene sequence: CDR1 KGHSH, CDR2 LQKENI. Trimming took 5 bases from V and 2 from J, leaving 16 bases between them. In DNA form, the CDR3 reads TGTGCCAGCTCAGAGATGGATGGGGCGCCCTACGAGCAGTACTTC. It is translated as CASSEMDGAPYEQYF.

The rearrangement uses TRBV2 and TRBJ1-2, with 10 positions matching TRBD1. In germline, CDR1 is SNHLY, CDR2 FYNNEI. V shed 7 bases, J shed 6 bases, and the junction held 8 bases outside the gene matches. This CDR3 region has 14 residues. CDR3 nucleotides: TGTGCCAGCATGTGGGACAGGGGATCCGATGGCTACACCTTC. Amino acids: CASMWDRGSDGYTF.

As DNA, the CDR3 is TGTGCCAGCAGCTTGACCCTGACTAGCGGGACATCCTACGAGCAGTACTTC. Protein product: CASSLTLTSGTSYEQYF. The rearrangement links TRBV7-2 to TRBJ2-7; 11 nucleotides match TRBD2. This CDR3 has 17 residues. Trimming took 3 bases from V and 1 from J; bases not matched to a gene: 8. The germline V gene has CDR1 SGHTA and CDR2 FQGNSA.

This sequence joins TRBV5-4 and TRBJ2-5; D perhaps matches TRBD2 (6 bases). Deletions cut 3 bases from V and 4 bases from J, with 10 bases between. CDR1 is SGHNT and CDR2 is YYREEE in the germline V gene (reference sequence). The length of the CDR3 is 13 residues. Here the CDR3 DNA reads TGTGCCAGCAGCTGGGGACTTGGAGAGACCCAGTACTTC. Amino acids: CASSWGLGETQYF.

The CDR3 DNA is TGTGCCAGCAGCTTGGGTCCCCCCGTGAGCACAGATACGCAGTATTTT. It yields the protein CASSLGPPVSTDTQYF. This chain connects TRBV7-2 to TRBJ2-3, with D uncertain. CDR1 is SGHTA and CDR2 is FQGNSA in the germline V gene. The CDR3 loop spans 16 amino acids. Trimming removed 3 bases at V and 0 bases at J, with 13 bases between.

The chain couples TRBV6-5 to TRBJ2-2; TRBD1 is a possible D gene (6 bases). V was shortened by 5 bases and J by 8 bases, with 12 bases between the two germline ends. This CDR3 is built from 13 residues. Germline V gene lookup returns CDR1 MNHEY and CDR2 SVGAGI. As DNA, the CDR3 is TGTGCCAGCAGTCCGCAGGGGCTGGGGGAGCTGTTTTTT. Its protein is CASSPQGLGELFF.

This chain uses TRBV11-2 with TRBJ2-3, with unresolved D. V was shortened by 10 bases and J by 1 base, with 12 bases between the two germline ends. Per germline, CDR1 SGHAT and CDR2 FQNNGV. The CDR3 is 13 residues long. As DNA, the CDR3 is TGTGCCACCCGAGCTTCGGGCACAGATACGCAGTATTTT. Translating gives CATRASGTDTQYF. Full variable domain (outside the CDR3, taken from reference TRBV11-2 and TRBJ2-3): EAGVAQSPRYKIIEKRQSVAFWCNPISGHATLYWYQQILGQGPKLLIQFQNNGVVDDSQLPKDRFSAERLKGVDSTLKIQPAKLEDSAVYLCATRASGTDTQYFGPGTRLTVL.

The chain employs TRBV7-3 and TRBJ1-1; the match to TRBD1 covers 8 bases. Germline V gene sequence: CDR1 SGHTA, CDR2 FQGTGA. The CDR3 has 13 amino acids. The trim removed 5 bases at V and 2 bases at J, leaving 1 base unmatched. This chain's CDR3 is CASSGQGNTEAFF. CDR3 nucleotide sequence: TGTGCCAGCAGCGGACAGGGCAACACTGAAGCTTTCTTT.

This clone was observed a few times. The J gene is TRBJ2-7, the V gene TRBV5-1; perhaps TRBD2 as D (6 bases). Germline values: CDR1 SGHRS, CDR2 YFSETQ. V gave up 0 bases and J gave up 6 bases, with 13 bases separating them. This CDR3 comprises 14 residues. The CDR3 DNA is TGCGCCAGCAGCTTGGTTAGTCAGGGAGGCGAGCAGTACTTC. Protein sequence: CASSLVSQGGEQYF. Together with reference TRBV5-1 and TRBJ2-7, the CDR3 gives the full variable domain: KAGVTQTPRYLIKTRGQQVTLSCSPISGHRSVSWYQQTPGQGLQFLFEYFSETQRNKGNFPGRFSGRQFSNSRSEMNVSTLELGDSALYLCASSLVSQGGEQYFGPGTRLTVT.

This clone has just a few counts. J is TRBJ1-2 and V is TRBV28; 8 positions agree with TRBD1. This CDR3 spans 13 amino acids. Germline V lookup: CDR1 MDHEN, CDR2 SYDVKM. The junction had 10 bases not matched to a gene; V was cut back by 8 bases and J by 8 bases. The CDR3 loop is CASGTGPRQGYTF. The CDR3, as DNA: TGTGCCAGCGGGACAGGCCCCCGGCAAGGCTACACCTTC.

About this clone: One junction end does not reproduce the germline sequence, and a read error may be involved. The chain links TRBV6-5 to TRBJ2-7, with a tentative D call TRBD1 (5 bases). The CDR3 is 14 amino acids. Looked up from germline, CDR1 is MNHEY and CDR2 is SVGAGI. The CDR3 nucleotides read TGCGCCAGCAACCCGGACGGATTGACAGACGAGCAGTACTTC. Protein sequence: CASNPDGLTDEQYF.

This sequence joins TRBV9 and TRBJ2-3, with D possibly being TRBD1 (5 bases). The V end was cut by 0 bases, the J end by 9 bases, with 17 bases between. Germline V gives CDR1 SGDLS, CDR2 YYNGEE. The CDR3 runs to 15 residues. The DNA for the CDR3 is TGTGCCAGCAGCGTAGTCCTTGGCCAGGGCGAGACGCAGTATTTT. This sequence encodes CASSVVLGQGETQYF.

J is TRBJ2-7 and V is TRBV10-2; D may match TRBD1 or TRBD2 (6 bases each). Germline values: CDR1 WSHSY, CDR2 SAAADI. This CDR3 region has 15 residues. Trimming shortened V by 3 bases and J by 6 bases, and 18 bases separated the two germline ends. The CDR3 DNA follows: TGCGCCAGCAGTGATAGTCGAGGGGGGACCTGCGAGCAGTACTTC. Protein: CASSDSRGGTCEQYF.

The chain carries TRBV7-3 and TRBJ2-5; 9 bases are a match to TRBD1. The V segment lost 5 bases and the J segment 5 bases; nucleotides outside the gene matches: 6. The V gene's germline CDR1 is SGHTA and CDR2 FQGTGA. There are 14 residues in the CDR3. Here the CDR3 reads CASSLQGAQETQYF. CDR3 in DNA: TGTGCCAGCAGCCTACAGGGGGCGCAGGAGACCCAGTACTTC.

The gene calls are TRBV4-3 and TRBJ2-1; no firm D call. CDR3 length equals 12 residues. V lost 3 bases to trimming and J lost 10 bases, with 10 bases between them. CDR1 and CDR2 (germline): LGHNA, YSLEER. DNA for the CDR3: TGCGCCAGCAGCCAGGCTCCCCTCGAGCAGTTCTTC. Translation gives CASSQAPLEQFF.

Regarding this clone: This is likely a read error, given that the CDR3 carries no conserved phenylalanine or tryptophan at its end. The DNA is left out, because the CDR3 cannot be placed on it with certainty; the CDR3 is given as TCRdb lists it. The V call is TRBV10-3, the J call TRBJ1-6. The CDR3 extends over 13 residues, inclusive of both ends. Germline V gives CDR1 ENHRY, CDR2 SYGVKD. The CDR3 spells CAIRNPGPLDTRL.

The V gene is TRBV7-2, the J gene TRBJ2-7, with D possibly TRBD1 on 6 matching bases. The CDR3 consists of 16 residues. The V gene lost 1 base and the J gene lost 2 bases, with 15 bases spanning the gap. Per germline, CDR1 SGHTA and CDR2 FQGNSA. The CDR3, as DNA: TGTGCCAGCAGCTTAGTTAACAGGGAATATCCCTACGAGCAGTACTTC. Translating gives CASSLVNREYPYEQYF.